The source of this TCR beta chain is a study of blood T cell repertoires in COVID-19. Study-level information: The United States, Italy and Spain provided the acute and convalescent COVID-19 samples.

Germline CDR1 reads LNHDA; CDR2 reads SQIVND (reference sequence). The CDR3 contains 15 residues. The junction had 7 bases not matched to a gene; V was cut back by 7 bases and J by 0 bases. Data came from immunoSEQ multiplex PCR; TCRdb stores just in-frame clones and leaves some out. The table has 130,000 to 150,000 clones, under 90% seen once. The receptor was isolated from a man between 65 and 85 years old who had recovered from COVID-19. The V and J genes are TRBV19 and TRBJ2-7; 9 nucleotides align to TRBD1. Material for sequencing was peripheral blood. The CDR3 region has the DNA TGTGCCAGTACCCTCGGGACAGGGAGCTCCTACGAGCAGTACTTC. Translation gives CASTLGTGSSYEQYF.